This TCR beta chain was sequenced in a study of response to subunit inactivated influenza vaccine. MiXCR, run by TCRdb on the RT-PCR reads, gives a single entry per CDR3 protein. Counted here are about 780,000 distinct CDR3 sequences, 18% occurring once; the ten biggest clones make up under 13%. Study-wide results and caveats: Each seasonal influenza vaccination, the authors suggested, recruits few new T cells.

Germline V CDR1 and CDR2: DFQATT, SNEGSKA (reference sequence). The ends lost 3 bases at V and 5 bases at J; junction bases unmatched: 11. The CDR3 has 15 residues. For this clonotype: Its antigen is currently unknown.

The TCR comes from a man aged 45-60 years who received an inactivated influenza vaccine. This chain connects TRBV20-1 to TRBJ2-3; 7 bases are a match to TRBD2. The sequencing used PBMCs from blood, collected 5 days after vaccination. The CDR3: CSARSGLAVVDTQYF. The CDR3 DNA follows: TGCAGTGCTAGGTCGGGGCTAGCGGTTGTAGATACGCAGTATTTT.